The sample holds many counts of the clone carrying this T cell receptor beta chain. The data are from a study of regulatory T cells in long-lasting Graves disease. The germline V gene encodes CDR1 SGHTA and CDR2 FQGNSA. The CDR3 has 13 amino acids. V was pared by 2 bases and J by 8 bases, with 2 bases of the junction left unmatched. TCR beta libraries were built with iRepertoire HTBI primers and Arm-PCR of CDR3 regions. How the authors handled the data: Identification of gene segments yielded 60 or so TRBV and 14 TRBJ across samples. Each CDR3 protein gets one entry after TCRdb re-called the multiplex PCR reads with MiXCR. The V and J calls were not made by the authors but by TCRdb's processing. The data hold more than 350,000 distinct CDR3 sequences, with under 15% observed a single time. Sample time point: newly diagnosed GD, antithyroid drugs for less than 3 months. PBMCs provided the RNA from which the TCR library was made.

The sample was also linked to a second study, of T cells in Graves' hyperthyroidism and ophthalmopathy. From that report: In patients aged 18 to 65, hyperthyroidism was newly diagnosed, with duration under 2 months.

This sample comprised peripheral blood mononuclear cells (PBMCs), obtained at new diagnosis, from a patient treated with antithyroid drugs. The genes are TRBV7-2 and TRBJ2-1; the match to TRBD1 covers 8 bases. This TCR came from a woman between 25 and 40 years old with Graves disease. The CDR3: CASSLLQGDEQFF. In DNA form, the CDR3 reads TGTGCCAGCAGCTTATTACAGGGGGATGAGCAGTTCTTC. Full variable domain (rest looked up from reference TRBV7-2 and TRBJ2-1): GAGVSQSPSNKVTEKGKDVELRCDPISGHTALYWYRQSLGQGLEFLIYFQGNSAPDKSGLPSDRFSAERTGGSVSTLTIQRTQQEDSAVYLCASSLLQGDEQFFGPGTRLTVL.